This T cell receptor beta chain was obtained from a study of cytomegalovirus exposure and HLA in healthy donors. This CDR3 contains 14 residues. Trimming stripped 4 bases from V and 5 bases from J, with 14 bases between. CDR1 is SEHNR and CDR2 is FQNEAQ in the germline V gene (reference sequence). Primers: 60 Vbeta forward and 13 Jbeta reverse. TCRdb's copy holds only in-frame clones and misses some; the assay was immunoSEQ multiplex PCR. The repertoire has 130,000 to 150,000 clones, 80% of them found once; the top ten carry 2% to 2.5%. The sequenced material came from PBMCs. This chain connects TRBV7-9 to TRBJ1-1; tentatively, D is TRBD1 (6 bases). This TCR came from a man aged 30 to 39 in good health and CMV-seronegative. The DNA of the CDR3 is TGTGCCAGCAGCTCCCCAGGGGCGAGGACTGAAGCTTTCTTT. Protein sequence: CASSSPGARTEAFF.